The present TCR beta chain was sequenced within a study of blood T cells in healthy people across ages. Whole-study results and caveats: Unsorted PBMCs blocked a conclusive comparison of naive and antigen-experienced cells. It was held that the diversity estimates obtained from one million T cells were underestimates. Expanded clonotype shifts may have been confounded, as the donors had an unknown CMV status.

For the second PCR, which ran for about 6 to 11 cycles, a sample-barcoded 5' primer and a J-beta primer mix were used. Via MiXCR, TCRdb re-called the 5' RACE reads, giving one row per CDR3 protein. Of 1 million or so distinct CDR3 sequences in the sample, under 30% are singletons; the top ten hold about 0.8%. The CDR3 is made up of 11 amino acids. V gave up 2 bases and J gave up 11 bases, with 9 bases separating them. CDR1 and CDR2 (germline): SNHLY, FYNNEI. In its sample, this clonotype was seen a few times. Its specificity is not known. The same data also went into a second study, on T cells of mothers and their children.

This clonotype was sampled from a girl aged 2-9 years in good health. Source material: blood. This rearrangement joins TRBV2 to TRBJ1-1; D might be TRBD1 (6 bases). The CDR3 is CASSEQGSAFF. The DNA of the CDR3 is TGTGCCAGCAGTGAACAGGGGTCGGCTTTCTTT.